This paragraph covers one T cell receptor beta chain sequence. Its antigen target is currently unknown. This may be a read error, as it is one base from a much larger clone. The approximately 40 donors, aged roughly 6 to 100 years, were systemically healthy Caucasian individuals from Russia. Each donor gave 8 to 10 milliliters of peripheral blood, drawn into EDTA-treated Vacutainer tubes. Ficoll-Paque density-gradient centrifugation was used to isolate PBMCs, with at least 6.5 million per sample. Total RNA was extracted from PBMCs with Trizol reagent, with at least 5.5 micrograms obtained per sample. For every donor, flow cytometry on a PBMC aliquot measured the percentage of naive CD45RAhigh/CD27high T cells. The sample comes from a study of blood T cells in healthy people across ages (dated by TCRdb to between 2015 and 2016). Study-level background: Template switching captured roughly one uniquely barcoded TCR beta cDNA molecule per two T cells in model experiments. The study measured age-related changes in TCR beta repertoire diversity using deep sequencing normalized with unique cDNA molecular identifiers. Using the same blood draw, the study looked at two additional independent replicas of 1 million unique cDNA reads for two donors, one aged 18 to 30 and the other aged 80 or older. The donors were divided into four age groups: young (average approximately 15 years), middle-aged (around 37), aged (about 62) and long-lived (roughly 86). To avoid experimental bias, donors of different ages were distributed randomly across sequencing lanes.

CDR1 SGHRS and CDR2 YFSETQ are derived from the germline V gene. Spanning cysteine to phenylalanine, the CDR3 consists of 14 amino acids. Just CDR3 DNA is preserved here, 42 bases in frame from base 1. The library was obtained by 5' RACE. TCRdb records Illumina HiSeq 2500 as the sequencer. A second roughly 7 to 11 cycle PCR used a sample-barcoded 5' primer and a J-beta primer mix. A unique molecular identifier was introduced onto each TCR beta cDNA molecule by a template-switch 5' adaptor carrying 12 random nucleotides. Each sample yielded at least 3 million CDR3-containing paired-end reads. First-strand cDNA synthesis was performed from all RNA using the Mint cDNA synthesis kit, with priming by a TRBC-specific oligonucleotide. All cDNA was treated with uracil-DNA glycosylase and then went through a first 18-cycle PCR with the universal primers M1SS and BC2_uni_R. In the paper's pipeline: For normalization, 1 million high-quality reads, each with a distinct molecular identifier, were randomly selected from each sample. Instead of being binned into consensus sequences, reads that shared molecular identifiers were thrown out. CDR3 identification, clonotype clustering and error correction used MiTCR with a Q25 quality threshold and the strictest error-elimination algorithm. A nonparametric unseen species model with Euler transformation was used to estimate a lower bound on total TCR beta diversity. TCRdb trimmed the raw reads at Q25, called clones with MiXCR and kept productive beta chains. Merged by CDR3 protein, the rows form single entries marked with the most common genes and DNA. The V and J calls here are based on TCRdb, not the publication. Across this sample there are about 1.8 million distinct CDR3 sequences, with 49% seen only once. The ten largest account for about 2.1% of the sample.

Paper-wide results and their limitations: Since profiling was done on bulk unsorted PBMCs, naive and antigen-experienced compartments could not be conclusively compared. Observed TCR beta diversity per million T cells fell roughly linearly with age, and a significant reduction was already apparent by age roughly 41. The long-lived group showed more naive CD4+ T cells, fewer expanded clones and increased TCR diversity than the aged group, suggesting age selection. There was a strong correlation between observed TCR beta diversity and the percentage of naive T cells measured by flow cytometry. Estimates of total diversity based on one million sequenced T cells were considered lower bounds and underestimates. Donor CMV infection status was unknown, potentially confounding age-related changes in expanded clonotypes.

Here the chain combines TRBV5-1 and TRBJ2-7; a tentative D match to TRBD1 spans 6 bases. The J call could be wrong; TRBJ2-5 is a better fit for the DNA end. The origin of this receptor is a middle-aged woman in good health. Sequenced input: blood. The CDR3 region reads CASSVEQGLETQYF. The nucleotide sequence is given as TGCGCCAGCAGCGTTGAACAGGGCCTAGAGACCCAGTACTTC.